The clone carrying this TCR beta chain was counted only a few times. Its antigen is not identified. Possible read error: a much larger clone is one base away. These data are taken from a study of naive and memory T cell subsets. Study-level findings and limits: Far more TCRs reportedly came from tuberculin skin test site biopsies.

Treatment denoted: skin biopsy from PPD injection site in Mantoux-positive individual. An oligonucleotide containing a UMI was ligated to the 3' end of TCR cDNA. Unsorted total RNA, roughly 1 to 1000 ng, was DNase treated before reverse transcription. Between the trimmed V and J ends, which lost 0 bases and 1 base, there was a span of 18 bases. The length of the CDR3 is 17 residues. CDR1 and CDR2 (germline): DFQATT, SNEGSKA (reference sequence). Four PCR rounds used nested alpha and beta constant region primers plus the SP2 primer. Reverse transcription of blood and skin TCR RNA was primed at alpha and beta constant regions. TCRdb re-called the UMI-ligation and nested PCR reads with MiXCR, one entry per CDR3 protein. Altogether 35,000 to 40,000 distinct CDR3 sequences are present, more than 9.5% being singletons, with the ten largest covering about 4%.

The rearrangement uses TRBV20-1 and TRBJ1-1; maybe TRBD1 (5 bases). The sequences come from skin, collected from a tuberculin skin test site. The source of this sequence is an adult in good health. CDR3 loop: CSARDSSRGAGNTEAFF. CDR3 nucleotide sequence: TGCAGTGCTAGAGATTCATCGAGGGGCGCGGGGAACACTGAAGCTTTCTTT.